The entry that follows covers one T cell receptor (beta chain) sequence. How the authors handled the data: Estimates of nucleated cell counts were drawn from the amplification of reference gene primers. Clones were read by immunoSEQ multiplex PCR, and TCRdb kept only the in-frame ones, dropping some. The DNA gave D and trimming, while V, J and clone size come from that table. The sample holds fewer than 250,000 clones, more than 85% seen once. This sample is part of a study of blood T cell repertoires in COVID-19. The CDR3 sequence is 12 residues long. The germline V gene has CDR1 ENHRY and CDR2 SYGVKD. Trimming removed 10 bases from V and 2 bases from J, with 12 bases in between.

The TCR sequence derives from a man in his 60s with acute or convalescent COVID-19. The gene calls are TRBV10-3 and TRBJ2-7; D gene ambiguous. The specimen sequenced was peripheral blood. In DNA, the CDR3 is TGTGCCACCCGGCACAGTGCCTACGAGCAGTACTTC. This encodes CATRHSAYEQYF.